This is a list of T cell receptor beta chains from one sample in a study of blood T cell repertoires in COVID-19. The assay was immunoSEQ multiplex PCR, and TCRdb's table has in-frame clones only and misses some. The data hold 310,000 or so clones, with 70% to 90% observed a single time. The sequenced material came from PBMCs or T cells enriched from blood (not recorded which). These receptors were obtained from a woman in her forties who had recovered from COVID-19. Each CDR3 is given with its conserved first and last residue. The order of the fields is J gene, clone size, V gene, CDR3 protein. Clone size is given for some rows only: seen once, a few or many times, or a class if the clone is expanded.

j_gene: TRBJ1-4
abundance: NA
v_gene: TRBV25-1
CDR3aa: CASSEYLQGALGELFF

j_gene: TRBJ2-2
abundance: NA
v_gene: TRBV5-4
CDR3aa: CASSFRPSQTGELFF

j_gene: TRBJ1-1
abundance: NA
v_gene: TRBV5-1
CDR3aa: CASSLARTISTEAFF

j_gene: TRBJ1-1
abundance: NA
v_gene: TRBV19
CDR3aa: CASSIGAGTFEAFF

j_gene: TRBJ1-1
abundance: NA
v_gene: TRBV10-3
CDR3aa: CAISERLQGKNTEAFF

j_gene: TRBJ1-5
abundance: NA
v_gene: TRBV7-9
CDR3aa: CASSLADSTGQPQHF

j_gene: TRBJ2-2
abundance: NA
v_gene: TRBV9
CDR3aa: CASSVSAGIWGTGELFF

j_gene: TRBJ1-1
abundance: NA
v_gene: TRBV2
CDR3aa: CASSDYLGAGDTEAFF

j_gene: TRBJ1-2
abundance: NA
v_gene: TRBV5-1
CDR3aa: CASRNRTGGSYGYTF

j_gene: TRBJ1-1
abundance: NA
v_gene: TRBV2
CDR3aa: CASLRGRVAAEAFF

j_gene: TRBJ2-2
abundance: few
v_gene: TRBV4-1
CDR3aa: CASSQDMAGGGTGELFF

j_gene: TRBJ1-5
abundance: NA
v_gene: TRBV4-1
CDR3aa: CASSQDTGGYQPQHF

j_gene: TRBJ2-3
abundance: NA
v_gene: TRBV24-1
CDR3aa: CATSDNLAGDSDTQYF

j_gene: TRBJ2-2
abundance: NA
v_gene: TRBV5-1
CDR3aa: CASSLGGPGAGELFF

j_gene: TRBJ1-4
abundance: NA
v_gene: TRBV7-2
CDR3aa: CASSEDRGHEKLFF

j_gene: TRBJ2-7
abundance: once
v_gene: TRBV4-1
CDR3aa: CASSRVESYEQYF

j_gene: TRBJ1-5
abundance: few
v_gene: TRBV5-1
CDR3aa: CASSPGDRGWNQPQHF

j_gene: TRBJ2-7
abundance: NA
v_gene: TRBV7-3
CDR3aa: CASSLSPGFGEQYF

j_gene: TRBJ2-1
abundance: NA
v_gene: TRBV7-8
CDR3aa: CASSFAGLYNEQFF

j_gene: TRBJ2-3
abundance: NA
v_gene: TRBV10-3
CDR3aa: CAISEPGQGGTDTQYF

j_gene: TRBJ1-2
abundance: NA
v_gene: TRBV10-2
CDR3aa: CASSEQDNYGYTF

j_gene: TRBJ1-5
abundance: NA
v_gene: TRBV9
CDR3aa: CASSVEDGGGPQHF

j_gene: TRBJ2-5
abundance: NA
v_gene: TRBV7-2
CDR3aa: CASSLGGGIGETQYF

j_gene: TRBJ1-2
abundance: NA
v_gene: TRBV5-1
CDR3aa: CASSPGQGLYGYTF

j_gene: TRBJ1-4
abundance: NA
v_gene: TRBV30
CDR3aa: CAWGWGGEAEKLFF

j_gene: TRBJ1-5
abundance: few
v_gene: TRBV2
CDR3aa: CASRQTPGGNQPQHF

j_gene: TRBJ2-2
abundance: NA
v_gene: TRBV5-1
CDR3aa: CASSLAGSSGGELFF

j_gene: TRBJ2-2
abundance: once
v_gene: TRBV7-8
CDR3aa: CASGGLAGGPGGELFF

j_gene: TRBJ2-2
abundance: NA
v_gene: TRBV7-9
CDR3aa: CASSLQLAGAGELFF

j_gene: TRBJ1-5
abundance: NA
v_gene: TRBV6-5
CDR3aa: CASSSLPYQPQHF

j_gene: TRBJ1-1
abundance: NA
v_gene: TRBV30
CDR3aa: CAWGRQGATEAFF

j_gene: TRBJ2-1
abundance: NA
v_gene: TRBV29-1
CDR3aa: CSVDFAGVYNEQFF

j_gene: TRBJ1-2
abundance: NA
v_gene: TRBV7-2
CDR3aa: CASSLVTGGFYGYTF

j_gene: TRBJ2-7
abundance: NA
v_gene: TRBV27
CDR3aa: CASSLSGLGQGNYEQYF

j_gene: TRBJ1-5
abundance: NA
v_gene: TRBV19
CDR3aa: CASRGGQNNQPQHF

j_gene: TRBJ2-7
abundance: NA
v_gene: TRBV6-2/TRBV6-3
CDR3aa: CASSPTSGSYEQYF

j_gene: TRBJ2-3
abundance: NA
v_gene: TRBV10-3
CDR3aa: CAISVSQLASKEDTQYF

j_gene: TRBJ2-3
abundance: NA
v_gene: TRBV6-5
CDR3aa: CASRLVDTQYF

j_gene: TRBJ1-3
abundance: NA
v_gene: TRBV19
CDR3aa: CASTGLNTIYF

j_gene: TRBJ1-2
abundance: NA
v_gene: TRBV9
CDR3aa: CASSVNQGTYGYTF

j_gene: TRBJ2-1
abundance: NA
v_gene: TRBV7-2
CDR3aa: CASSLIAASSYNEQFF

j_gene: TRBJ2-3
abundance: many
v_gene: TRBV4-3
CDR3aa: CASSQDSKGQGTGDTQYF

j_gene: TRBJ2-3
abundance: NA
v_gene: TRBV5-1
CDR3aa: CASSPERSTDTQYF

j_gene: TRBJ2-5
abundance: NA
v_gene: TRBV15
CDR3aa: CATSRGLQGIETQYF

j_gene: TRBJ1-4
abundance: NA
v_gene: TRBV9
CDR3aa: CASSDGWANEKLFF

j_gene: TRBJ2-1
abundance: NA
v_gene: TRBV7-9
CDR3aa: CASSPGTGRYNEQFF

j_gene: TRBJ2-2
abundance: NA
v_gene: TRBV5-1
CDR3aa: CASSLALAGGELFF

j_gene: TRBJ1-3
abundance: NA
v_gene: TRBV2
CDR3aa: CASSRQGRGNTIYF

j_gene: TRBJ2-3
abundance: NA
v_gene: TRBV3-1/TRBV3-2
CDR3aa: CASSQNPRGGTDTQYF

j_gene: TRBJ1-1
abundance: NA
v_gene: TRBV5-1
CDR3aa: CASSLWGPGGDPKVGNTEAFF

j_gene: TRBJ2-7
abundance: NA
v_gene: TRBV9
CDR3aa: CASSVGAGGFYEQYF

j_gene: TRBJ1-1
abundance: once
v_gene: TRBV2
CDR3aa: CASRPDTGQTEAFF

j_gene: TRBJ1-4
abundance: NA
v_gene: TRBV18
CDR3aa: CASSPSRQSNEKLFF

j_gene: TRBJ2-5
abundance: NA
v_gene: TRBV2
CDR3aa: CASQRLSMYQETQYF

j_gene: TRBJ1-2
abundance: NA
v_gene: TRBV18
CDR3aa: CASSAEDRGNYGYTF

j_gene: TRBJ2-7
abundance: NA
v_gene: TRBV29-1
CDR3aa: CSVYLDGLKQYF